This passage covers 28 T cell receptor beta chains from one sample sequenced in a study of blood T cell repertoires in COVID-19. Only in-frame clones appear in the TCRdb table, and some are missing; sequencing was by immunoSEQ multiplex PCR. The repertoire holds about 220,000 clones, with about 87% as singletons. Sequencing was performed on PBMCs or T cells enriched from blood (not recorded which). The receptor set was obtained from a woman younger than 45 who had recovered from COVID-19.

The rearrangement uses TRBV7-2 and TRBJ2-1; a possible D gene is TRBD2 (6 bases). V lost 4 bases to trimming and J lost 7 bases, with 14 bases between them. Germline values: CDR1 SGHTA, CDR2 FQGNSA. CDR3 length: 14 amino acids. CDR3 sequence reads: CASSSEPGVNEQFF. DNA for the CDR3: TGTGCCAGCAGCTCCGAACCGGGGGTGAATGAGCAGTTCTTC.

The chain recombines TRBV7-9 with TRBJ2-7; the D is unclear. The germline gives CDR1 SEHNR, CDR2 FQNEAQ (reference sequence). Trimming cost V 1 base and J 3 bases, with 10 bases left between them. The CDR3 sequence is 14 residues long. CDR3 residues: CASSLESRYYEQYF. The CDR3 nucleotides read TGTGCCAGCAGCTTAGAGTCGCGGTACTACGAGCAGTACTTC.

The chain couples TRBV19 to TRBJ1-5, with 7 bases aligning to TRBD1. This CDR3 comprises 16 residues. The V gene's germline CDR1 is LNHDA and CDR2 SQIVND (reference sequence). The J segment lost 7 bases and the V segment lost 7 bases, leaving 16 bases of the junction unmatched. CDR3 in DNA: TGTGCCAGTAACCTATGGGGGGAACAGGGGAGACAGCCCCAGCATTTT. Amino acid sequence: CASNLWGEQGRQPQHF.

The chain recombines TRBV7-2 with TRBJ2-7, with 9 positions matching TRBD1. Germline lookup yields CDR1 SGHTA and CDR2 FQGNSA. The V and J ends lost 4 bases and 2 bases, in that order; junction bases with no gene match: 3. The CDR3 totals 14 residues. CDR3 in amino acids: CASSWGQGPYEQYF. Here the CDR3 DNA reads TGTGCCAGCAGCTGGGGACAGGGCCCCTACGAGCAGTACTTC.

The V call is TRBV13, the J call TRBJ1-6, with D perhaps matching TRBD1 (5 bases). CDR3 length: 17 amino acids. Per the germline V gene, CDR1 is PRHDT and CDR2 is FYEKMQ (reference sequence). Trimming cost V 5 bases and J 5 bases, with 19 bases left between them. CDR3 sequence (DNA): TGTGCCAGCAGCGCACGGGGGGGGTTCGGTCATAATTCACCCCTCCACTTT. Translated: CASSARGGFGHNSPLHF.

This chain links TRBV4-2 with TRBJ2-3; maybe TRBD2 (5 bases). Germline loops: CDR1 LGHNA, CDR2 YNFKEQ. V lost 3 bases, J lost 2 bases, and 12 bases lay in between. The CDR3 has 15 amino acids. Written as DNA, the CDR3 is TGTGCCAGCAGCCAGCGACTAACAAACACAGATACGCAGTATTTT. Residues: CASSQRLTNTDTQYF.

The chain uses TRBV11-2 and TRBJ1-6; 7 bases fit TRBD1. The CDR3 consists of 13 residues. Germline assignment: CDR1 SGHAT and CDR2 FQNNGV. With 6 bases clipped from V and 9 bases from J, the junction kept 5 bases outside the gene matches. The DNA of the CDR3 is TGTGCCAGCAGTCGAGGGGGCAGTTCACCCCTCCACTTT. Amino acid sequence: CASSRGGSSPLHF.

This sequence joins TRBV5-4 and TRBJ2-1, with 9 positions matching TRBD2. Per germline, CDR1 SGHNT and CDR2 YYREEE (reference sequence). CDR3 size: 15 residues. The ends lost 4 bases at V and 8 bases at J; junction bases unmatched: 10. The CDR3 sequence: CASSRAGGLRDEQFF. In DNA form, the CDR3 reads TGTGCCAGCAGCCGGGCGGGGGGGTTAAGGGATGAGCAGTTCTTC.

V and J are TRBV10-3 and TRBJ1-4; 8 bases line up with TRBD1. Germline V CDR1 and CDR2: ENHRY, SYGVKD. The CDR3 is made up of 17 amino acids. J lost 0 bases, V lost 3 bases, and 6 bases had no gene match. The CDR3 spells CAISDINRGTTNEKLFF. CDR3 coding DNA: TGTGCCATCAGTGATATAAACAGGGGGACAACTAATGAAAAACTGTTTTTT.

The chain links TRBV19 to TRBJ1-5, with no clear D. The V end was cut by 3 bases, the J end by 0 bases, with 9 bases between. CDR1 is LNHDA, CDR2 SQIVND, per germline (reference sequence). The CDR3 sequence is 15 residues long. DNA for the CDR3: TGTGCCAGTAGTATGGTGAGCTATAGCAATCAGCCCCAGCATTTT. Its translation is CASSMVSYSNQPQHF.

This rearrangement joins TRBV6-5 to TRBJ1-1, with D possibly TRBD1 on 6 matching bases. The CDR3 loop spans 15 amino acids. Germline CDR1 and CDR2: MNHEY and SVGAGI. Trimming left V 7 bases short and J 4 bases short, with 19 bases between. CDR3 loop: CASTRRGALATEAFF. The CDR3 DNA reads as TGTGCCAGCACCCGGCGGGGGGCACTTGCCACTGAAGCTTTCTTT.

The CDR3 coding sequence is TGTGCCACCAGCAGAGATAAGAGTAACTATGGCTACACCTTC. Encoded protein: CATSRDKSNYGYTF. This chain connects TRBV15 to TRBJ1-2; D is undetermined. V was shortened by 0 bases and J by 1 base, with 6 bases between the two germline ends. The CDR3 length is 14 residues. The germline V gene encodes CDR1 LNHNV and CDR2 YYDKDF (reference sequence).

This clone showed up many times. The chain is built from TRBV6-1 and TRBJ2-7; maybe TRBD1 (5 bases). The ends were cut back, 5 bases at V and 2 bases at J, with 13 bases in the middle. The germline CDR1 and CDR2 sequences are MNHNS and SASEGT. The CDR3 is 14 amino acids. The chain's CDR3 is CASSYMGQAYEQYF. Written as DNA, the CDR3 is TGTGCCAGCAGTTATATGGGGCAAGCCTACGAGCAGTACTTC.

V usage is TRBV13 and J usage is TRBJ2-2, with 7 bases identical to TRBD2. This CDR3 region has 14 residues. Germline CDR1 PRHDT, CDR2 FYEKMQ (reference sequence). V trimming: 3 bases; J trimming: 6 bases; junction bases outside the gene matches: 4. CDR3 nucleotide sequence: TGTGCCAGCAGCTTGAGGCGGGGGTCCGGGGAGCTGTTTTTT. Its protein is CASSLRRGSGELFF. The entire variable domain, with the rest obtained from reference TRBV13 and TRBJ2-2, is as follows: AAGVIQSPRHLIKEKRETATLKCYPIPRHDTVYWYQQGPGQDPQFLISFYEKMQSDKGSIPDRFSAQQFSDYHSELNMSSLELGDSALYFCASSLRRGSGELFFGEGSRLTVL.

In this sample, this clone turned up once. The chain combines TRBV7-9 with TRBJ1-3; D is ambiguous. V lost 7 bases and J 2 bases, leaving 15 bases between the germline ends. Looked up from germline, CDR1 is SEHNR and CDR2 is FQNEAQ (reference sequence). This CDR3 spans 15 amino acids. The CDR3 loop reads CASNPLLMPGNTIYF. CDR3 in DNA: TGTGCCAGCAACCCACTCCTGATGCCTGGAAACACCATATATTTT.

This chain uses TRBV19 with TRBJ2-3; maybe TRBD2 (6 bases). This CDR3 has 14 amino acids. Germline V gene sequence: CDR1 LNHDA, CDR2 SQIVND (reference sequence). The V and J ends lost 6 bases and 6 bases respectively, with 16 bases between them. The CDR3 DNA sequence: TGTGCCAGTAGCCCTAAGGCAGGAGGGGATACGCAGTATTTT. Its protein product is CASSPKAGGDTQYF.

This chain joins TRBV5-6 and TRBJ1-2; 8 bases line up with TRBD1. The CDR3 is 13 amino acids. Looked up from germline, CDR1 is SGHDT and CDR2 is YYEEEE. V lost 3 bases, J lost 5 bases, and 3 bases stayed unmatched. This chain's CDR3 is CASSSQGGYGYTF. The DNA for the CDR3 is TGTGCCAGCAGCTCACAGGGGGGATATGGCTACACCTTC.

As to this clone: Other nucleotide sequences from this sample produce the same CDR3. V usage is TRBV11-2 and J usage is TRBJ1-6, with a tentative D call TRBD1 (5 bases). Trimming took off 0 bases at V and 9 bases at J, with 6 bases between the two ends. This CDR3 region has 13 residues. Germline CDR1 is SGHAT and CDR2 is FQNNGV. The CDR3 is CASSLDRGSPLHF. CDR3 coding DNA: TGTGCCAGCAGCTTAGATAGGGGTTCACCCCTCCACTTT.

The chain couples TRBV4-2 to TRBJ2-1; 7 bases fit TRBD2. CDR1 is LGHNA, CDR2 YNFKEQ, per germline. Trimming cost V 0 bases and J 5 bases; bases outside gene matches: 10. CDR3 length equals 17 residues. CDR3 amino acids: CASSQDPGGGLHNEQFF. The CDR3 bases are TGTGCCAGCAGCCAAGATCCCGGTGGGGGACTACACAATGAGCAGTTCTTC.

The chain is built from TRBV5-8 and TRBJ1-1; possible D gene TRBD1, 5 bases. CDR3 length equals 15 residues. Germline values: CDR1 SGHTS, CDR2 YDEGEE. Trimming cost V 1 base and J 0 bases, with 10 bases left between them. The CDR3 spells CASSLIGHMNTEAFF. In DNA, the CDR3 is TGTGCCAGCAGCTTGATTGGACACATGAACACTGAAGCTTTCTTT.

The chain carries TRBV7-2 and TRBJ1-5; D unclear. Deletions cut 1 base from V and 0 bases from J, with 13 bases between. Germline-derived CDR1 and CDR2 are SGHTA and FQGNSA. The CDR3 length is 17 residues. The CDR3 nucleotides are TGTGCCAGCAGCTTAGTGTCAGATTCATATAGCAATCAGCCCCAGCATTTT. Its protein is CASSLVSDSYSNQPQHF. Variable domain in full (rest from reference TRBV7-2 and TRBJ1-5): GAGVSQSPSNKVTEKGKDVELRCDPISGHTALYWYRQSLGQGLEFLIYFQGNSAPDKSGLPSDRFSAERTGGSVSTLTIQRTQQEDSAVYLCASSLVSDSYSNQPQHFGDGTRLSIL.

CDR3 amino acids: CASSSLRQGETQYF. The DNA for the CDR3 is TGTGCCAGCAGCTCCCTTCGACAGGGGGAGACCCAGTACTTC. The chain carries TRBV5-6 and TRBJ2-5, with 8 bases identical to TRBD1. The J segment lost 5 bases and the V segment lost 3 bases, leaving 6 bases of the junction unmatched. This CDR3 is built from 14 residues. Germline V CDR1 and CDR2: SGHDT, YYEEEE.

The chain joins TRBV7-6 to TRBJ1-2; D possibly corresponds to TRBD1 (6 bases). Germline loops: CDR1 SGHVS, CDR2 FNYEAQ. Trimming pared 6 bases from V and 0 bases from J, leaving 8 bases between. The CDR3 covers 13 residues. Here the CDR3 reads CASRQGPNYGYTF. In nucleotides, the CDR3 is TGTGCCAGCAGACAGGGCCCTAACTATGGCTACACCTTC.

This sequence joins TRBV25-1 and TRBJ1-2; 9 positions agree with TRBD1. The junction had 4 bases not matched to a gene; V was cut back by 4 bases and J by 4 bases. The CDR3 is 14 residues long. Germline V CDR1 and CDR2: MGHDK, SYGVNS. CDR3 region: CASSGGTGIYGYTF. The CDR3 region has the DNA TGTGCCAGCAGTGGGGGGACAGGGATCTATGGCTACACCTTC.

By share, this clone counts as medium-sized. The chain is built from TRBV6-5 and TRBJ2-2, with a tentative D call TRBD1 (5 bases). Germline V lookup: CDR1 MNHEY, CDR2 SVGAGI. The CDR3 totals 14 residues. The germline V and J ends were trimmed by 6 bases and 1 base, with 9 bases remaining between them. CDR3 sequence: CASSQGWNTGELFF. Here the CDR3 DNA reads TGTGCCAGCAGCCAGGGATGGAACACCGGGGAGCTGTTTTTT.

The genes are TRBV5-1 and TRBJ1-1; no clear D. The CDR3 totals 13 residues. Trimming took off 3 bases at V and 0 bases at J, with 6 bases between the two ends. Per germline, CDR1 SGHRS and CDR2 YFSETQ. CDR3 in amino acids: CASSWEVNTEAFF. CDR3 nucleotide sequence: TGCGCCAGCAGCTGGGAGGTGAACACTGAAGCTTTCTTT.

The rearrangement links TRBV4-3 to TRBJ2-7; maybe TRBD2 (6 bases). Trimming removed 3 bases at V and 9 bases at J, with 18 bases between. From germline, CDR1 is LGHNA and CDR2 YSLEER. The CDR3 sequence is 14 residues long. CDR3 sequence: CASSQGDGMGGQYF. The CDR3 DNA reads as TGCGCCAGCAGCCAGGGGGACGGAATGGGAGGGCAGTACTTC.

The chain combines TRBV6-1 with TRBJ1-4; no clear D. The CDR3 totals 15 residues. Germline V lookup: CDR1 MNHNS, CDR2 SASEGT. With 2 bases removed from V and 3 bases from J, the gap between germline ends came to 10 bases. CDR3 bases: TGTGCCAGCAGTGAACTTAGAGCGGCTAATGAAAAACTGTTTTTT. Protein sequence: CASSELRAANEKLFF.